One sample yielded the 17 T cell receptor beta chains listed below, sequenced in a study of blood T cell repertoires in COVID-19. Sequenced by immunoSEQ multiplex PCR; TCRdb stores in-frame clones only, minus some. Of about 280,000 clones listed, around 85% are singletons. Material: peripheral blood. The receptor source for this set is a woman aged 25 to 45 who had recovered from COVID-19.

This clone was seen just once. The genes are TRBV11-2 and TRBJ2-1; 7 bases are a match to TRBD2. Germline V gene lookup returns CDR1 SGHAT and CDR2 FQNNGV. The CDR3 sequence is 17 residues long. Unmatched junction bases numbered 14, after V lost 0 bases and J lost 9 bases. This CDR3 reads CASSLDFFGGGPGEQFF. In DNA, the CDR3 is TGTGCCAGCAGCTTAGATTTTTTCGGGGGAGGGCCGGGTGAGCAGTTCTTC.

The chain uses TRBV5-1 and TRBJ2-7; the match to TRBD2 covers 7 bases. V was pared by 0 bases and J by 5 bases, with 11 bases of the junction left unmatched. The germline V gene has CDR1 SGHRS and CDR2 YFSETQ. This CDR3 is built from 16 residues. This CDR3 reads CASSLDLLREGNEQYF. In DNA, the CDR3 is TGCGCCAGCAGCTTGGACCTTCTTAGGGAGGGGAACGAGCAGTACTTC.

This clone was detected only a few times. V is TRBV28 and J is TRBJ2-5; weak D call: TRBD2 (6 bases). CDR1 and CDR2 from the germline V gene are MDHEN and SYDVKM. The CDR3 is made up of 15 amino acids. Trimming took off 5 bases at V and 2 bases at J, with 15 bases between the two ends. The CDR3 is CASSRPGGGQETQYF. CDR3 DNA sequence: TGTGCCAGCAGTAGACCCGGTGGGGGGCAAGAGACCCAGTACTTC.

The CDR3 DNA reads TGTGCCAGTGGACAGGGAGTTTATAGCAATCAGCCCCAGCATTTT. This gives the protein CASGQGVYSNQPQHF. The chain links TRBV11-1 to TRBJ1-5; 8 nucleotides align to TRBD1. This CDR3 has 15 residues. Germline V gives CDR1 SGHAT, CDR2 FQDESV (reference sequence). V was clipped by 9 bases and J by 0 bases; unmatched bases: 7.

The CDR3 DNA reads as TGTGCCAGTAGTATTTCGACAGGGACTGAAGCTTTCTTT. Residues: CASSISTGTEAFF. The chain links TRBV19 to TRBJ1-1; 7 nucleotides align to TRBD1. The CDR3 loop spans 13 amino acids. V was pared by 3 bases and J by 5 bases, with 3 bases of the junction left unmatched. Germline CDR1 reads LNHDA; CDR2 reads SQIVND (reference sequence).

This clone occurred a few times. The chain carries TRBV2 and TRBJ2-1, with 10 bases fitting TRBD2. Per the germline V gene, CDR1 is SNHLY and CDR2 is FYNNEI. This CDR3 contains 13 residues. Trimming removed 8 bases from V and 8 bases from J; junction bases left unmatched: 6. CDR3 sequence (DNA): TGTGCCAGCTCTAGCGGGAGCGTGGATGAGCAGTTCTTC. Its translation: CASSSGSVDEQFF. Looking up the rest from reference TRBV2 and TRBJ2-1 gives the full variable domain: EPEVTQTPSHQVTQMGQEVILRCVPISNHLYFYWYRQILGQKVEFLVSFYNNEISEKSEIFDDQFSVERPDGSNFTLKIRSTKLEDSAMYFCASSSGSVDEQFFGPGTRLTVL.

The gene calls are TRBV28 and TRBJ2-1; 9 nucleotides line up with TRBD2. The V and J ends lost 3 bases and 6 bases, in that order; junction bases with no gene match: 6. CDR3 length: 15 amino acids. CDR1 and CDR2 (germline): MDHEN, SYDVKM. CDR3 bases: TGTGCCAGCAGTTTCTCCGCGGGAGGGGCCAATGAGCAGTTCTTC. This codes for CASSFSAGGANEQFF.

This clone was observed a single time. V is TRBV19 and J is TRBJ1-5; possible D gene TRBD1, 6 bases. Trimming removed 9 bases at V and 0 bases at J, with 18 bases between. The CDR3 is 16 amino acids. In germline, CDR1 is LNHDA, CDR2 SQIVND (reference sequence). The CDR3 spells CASLKKQGYSNQPQHF. CDR3 nucleotides: TGTGCCAGCCTGAAGAAACAGGGTTATAGCAATCAGCCCCAGCATTTT.

The chain recombines TRBV19 with TRBJ1-2, with a possible D match to TRBD1 (5 bases). CDR3 length: 15 amino acids. Trimming shortened V by 7 bases and J by 4 bases, and 19 bases separated the two germline ends. Germline V CDR1 and CDR2: LNHDA, SQIVND (reference sequence). The CDR3 DNA follows: TGTGCCAGTACCCTCCCCCAGGGAGGCATCTATGGCTACACCTTC. This encodes CASTLPQGGIYGYTF.

This clone has only one observation. The rearrangement links TRBV7-2 to TRBJ1-2, with D possibly being TRBD1 (5 bases). Germline CDR1 SGHTA, CDR2 FQGNSA. The CDR3 length is 16 residues. Trimming took off 5 bases at V and 2 bases at J, with 18 bases between the two ends. In DNA, the CDR3 is TGTGCCAGCAGCGAACACTCTGACAGTACCAACTATGGCTACACCTTC. Protein product: CASSEHSDSTNYGYTF.

The rearrangement uses TRBV21-1 and TRBJ2-2; the tabulated D call, TRBD2, remains unverified against the DNA. TRBV21-1 is termed a pseudogene. The CDR3 has 13 residues. The CDR3 DNA reads as TGTGCCAGCAGCAATCGGAGCCCCGGGGAGCTGTTTTTT. This codes for CASSNRSPGELFF.

V gene TRBV27 combines with J gene TRBJ1-5; D gene unclear. V was pared by 5 bases and J by 0 bases, with 17 bases between. The CDR3 contains 17 residues. Germline V gives CDR1 MNHEY, CDR2 SMNVEV (reference sequence). The CDR3 reads CASSANGRLNSNQPQHF. Written as DNA, the CDR3 is TGTGCCAGCAGTGCCAATGGGAGATTAAATAGCAATCAGCCCCAGCATTTT.

The CDR3 nucleotides are TGTGCCAGCAGCCCTGATAGCGGGGGGATCCAGTTCTTC. Protein sequence: CASSPDSGGIQFF. This chain connects TRBV7-2 to TRBJ2-1; 10 positions agree with TRBD2. After removal of 5 bases from V and 13 bases from J, the junction contained 8 bases not matched to a gene. The V gene's germline CDR1 is SGHTA and CDR2 FQGNSA. The CDR3 contains 13 residues.

The chain uses TRBV19 and TRBJ1-2; possible D gene TRBD1, 5 bases. The CDR3 sequence is 15 residues long. Looked up from germline, CDR1 is LNHDA and CDR2 is SQIVND (reference sequence). The V end was cut by 5 bases, the J end by 6 bases, with 19 bases between. As DNA, the CDR3 is TGTGCCAGTAGTCCCCTCCCTCAGGGTTCCGATGGCTACACCTTC. Protein product: CASSPLPQGSDGYTF.

The V and J genes are TRBV11-2 and TRBJ1-6; D uncertain. V lost 6 bases to trimming and J lost 7 bases, with 13 bases between them. Germline V gene lookup returns CDR1 SGHAT and CDR2 FQNNGV. This CDR3 comprises 14 residues. The CDR3 reads CASRSGVRNSPLHF. The CDR3 nucleotides read TGTGCCAGCAGATCCGGAGTACGGAATTCACCCCTCCACTTT.

The V call is TRBV11-2, the J call TRBJ1-3; a weak D match, TRBD1 (5 bases). This CDR3 has 14 residues. Germline values: CDR1 SGHAT, CDR2 FQNNGV. Between the trimmed V and J ends, which lost 1 base and 5 bases, there was a span of 9 bases. The CDR3 DNA is TGTGCCAGCAGCTTAGCGGCAGGGAGAAACACCATATATTTT. Protein: CASSLAAGRNTIYF.

The rearrangement uses TRBV9 and TRBJ2-3; 12 bases match TRBD2. CDR1 and CDR2 from the germline V gene are SGDLS and YYNGEE. With 2 bases clipped from V and 5 bases from J, the junction kept 6 bases outside the gene matches. The CDR3 loop spans 16 amino acids. The CDR3 here is CASSVTSGRSEDTQYF. The CDR3 DNA reads as TGTGCCAGCAGCGTGACTAGCGGGAGATCTGAAGATACGCAGTATTTT.